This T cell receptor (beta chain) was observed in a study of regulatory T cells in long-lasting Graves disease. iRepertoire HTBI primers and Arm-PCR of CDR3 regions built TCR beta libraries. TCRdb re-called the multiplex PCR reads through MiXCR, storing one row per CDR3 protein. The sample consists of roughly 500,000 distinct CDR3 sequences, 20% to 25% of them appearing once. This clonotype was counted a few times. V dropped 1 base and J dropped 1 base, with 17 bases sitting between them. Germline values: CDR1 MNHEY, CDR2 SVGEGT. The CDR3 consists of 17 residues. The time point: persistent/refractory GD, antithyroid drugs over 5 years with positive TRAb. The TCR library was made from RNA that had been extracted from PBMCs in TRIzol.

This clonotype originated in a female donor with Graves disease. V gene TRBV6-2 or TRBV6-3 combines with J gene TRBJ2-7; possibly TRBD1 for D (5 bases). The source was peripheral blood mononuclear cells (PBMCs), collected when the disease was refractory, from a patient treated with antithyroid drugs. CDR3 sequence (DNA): TGTGCCAGCAGTTACTATTGGGGCTACTTGGGGTCCTACGAGCAGTACTTC. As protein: CASSYYWGYLGSYEQYF.